This TCR beta chain was sequenced for a study of T-cell memory formation after mild COVID-19 (dated by TCRdb to the early 2020s). Background for the entire study: Most TCR sequence clusters were specific to one of the two donors. The cohort comprised two young, previously healthy adult volunteers, one female and one male. In a couple of donors, T-cell clones that expanded and contracted after mild COVID-19 were followed by sequencing TCRalpha and TCRbeta repertoires longitudinally. Here is what the overall study found, with its caveats: Contracting CD4+ clones were found mainly in CM and EM memory subsets, while CD8+ clones were enriched in EMRA. From day 15 to 85, contracting clones showed balanced CD4/CD8 phenotypes, whereas a second wave of clones that expanded from day 15 to 37 leaned towards CD4+. Only a couple of mild cases were covered by the study, and larger cohorts that include severe cases with pre-infection samples were considered necessary. SARS-CoV-2 specificity of the second-wave clones peaking on day 37 was not confirmed. The detection of some responding clones in pre-infection memory suggests that pre-existing cross-reactive memory T cells joined the SARS-CoV-2 response.

Details on this clonotype: No cognate antigen has been identified for it. The sample holds no much larger clone one base away, and base qualities are not on file.

Ficoll-Paque density gradient centrifugation was used to isolate PBMCs. TCRdb records Illumina NovaSeq 6000 as the sequencer. cDNA libraries for TCRalpha and TCRbeta were prepared by 5'RACE using constant-segment primers, with sample barcodes and unique molecular identifiers added. RNA was extracted from every sample with Trizol reagent. The libraries were amplified in two PCR steps, and the second step added a second sample barcode and Illumina TruSeq adapters. Sequencing of the libraries was done on an Illumina NovaSeq, producing 2 x 150 bp paired-end reads. On the authors' methods: With migec v1.2.7, reads were demultiplexed and then collapsed into UMI-guided consensus sequences. Using mixcr v2.1.11, UMI consensuses were aligned to TRA and TRB V and J templates and then assembled into clonotypes. A clonotype was counted as expanded or contracted only if both edgeR and NoisET called the change significant, with noise models trained on biological replicates. For edgeR calls, a false discovery rate-adjusted p below 0.01 and a log2 fold-change threshold of 1 were applied. PCA with hierarchical clustering of max-normalized trajectories of the 1000 most abundant clonotypes was used as exploratory dynamics analysis. The CD4 or CD8 phenotype of responding clones was assigned using the separately sequenced CD4+ and CD8+ repertoires. TCRdb reworked the public reads: Q25 trimming with fastp, MiXCR clone assembly, productive beta chains retained. Rows are unified per CDR3 protein, each entry keeping the most common DNA and genes. The V and J calls here are based on TCRdb, not the publication. For this sample there are roughly 48,000 distinct CDR3 sequences; roughly a quarter appear just once. 35% to 50% of the sample belongs to the ten largest clones.

The germline V gene yields LGHNA for CDR1 and YNFKEQ for CDR2. The CDR3 runs 15 amino acids, cysteine and phenylalanine included. Here the CDR3 DNA is all that survives: 45 bases in frame from base 1. Ends trimmed: V by 1 base, J by 2 bases; bases unmatched to a gene: 3. This receptor was identified in a man aged 18 to 35 who had mild COVID-19 (a few samples of this study predate the infection). The sample titles of this study are shuffled in the database, so cell type and time point are left out; the donor was told from shared clones. The material sequenced was PBMCs or a T cell subset sorted from them (not recorded which). Recombination connected TRBV4-2 to TRBJ2-7, and 9 junctional nucleotides match TRBD2. CDR3 region: CASSQGAGGAYEQYF. The nucleotide sequence is given as TGTGCCAGCAGCCAAGGAGCGGGGGGCGCCTACGAGCAGTACTTC.